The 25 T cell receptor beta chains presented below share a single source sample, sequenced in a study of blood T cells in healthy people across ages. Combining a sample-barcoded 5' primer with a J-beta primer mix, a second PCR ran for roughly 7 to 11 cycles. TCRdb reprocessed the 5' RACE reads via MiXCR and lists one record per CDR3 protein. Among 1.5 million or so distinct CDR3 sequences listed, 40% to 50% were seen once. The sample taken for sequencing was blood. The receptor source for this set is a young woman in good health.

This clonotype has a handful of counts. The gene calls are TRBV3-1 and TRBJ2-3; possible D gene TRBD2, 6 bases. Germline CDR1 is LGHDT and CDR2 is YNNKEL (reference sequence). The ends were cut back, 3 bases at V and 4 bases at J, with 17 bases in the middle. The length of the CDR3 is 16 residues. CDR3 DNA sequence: TGTGCCAGCAGCCACAAAGGAACTAGCCTAGCAGATACGCAGTATTTT. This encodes CASSHKGTSLADTQYF.

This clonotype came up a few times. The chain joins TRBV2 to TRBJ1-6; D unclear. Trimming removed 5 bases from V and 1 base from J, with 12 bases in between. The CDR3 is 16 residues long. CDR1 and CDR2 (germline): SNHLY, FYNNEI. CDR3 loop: CASSFGVASYNSPLHF. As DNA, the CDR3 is TGTGCCAGCAGTTTTGGGGTTGCGTCCTATAATTCACCCCTCCACTTT.

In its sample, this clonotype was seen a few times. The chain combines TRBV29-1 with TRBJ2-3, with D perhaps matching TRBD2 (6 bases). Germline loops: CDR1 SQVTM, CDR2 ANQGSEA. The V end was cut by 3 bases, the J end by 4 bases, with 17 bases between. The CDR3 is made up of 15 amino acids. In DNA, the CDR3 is TGCAGCGTTGAGCTGTATAGCGGCAGCGCAGATACGCAGTATTTT. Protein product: CSVELYSGSADTQYF.

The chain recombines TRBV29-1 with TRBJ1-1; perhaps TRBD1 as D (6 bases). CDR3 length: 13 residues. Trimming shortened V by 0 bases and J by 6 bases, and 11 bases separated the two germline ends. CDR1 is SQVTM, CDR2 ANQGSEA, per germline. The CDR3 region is CSVEDRRGAEAFF. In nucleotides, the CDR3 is TGCAGCGTTGAAGATCGAAGGGGGGCTGAAGCTTTCTTT.

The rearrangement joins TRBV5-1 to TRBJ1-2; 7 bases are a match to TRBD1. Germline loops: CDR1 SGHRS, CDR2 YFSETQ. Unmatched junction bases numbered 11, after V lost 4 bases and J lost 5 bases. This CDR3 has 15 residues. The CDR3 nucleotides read TGCGCCAGCAGCACCTCACAGGGGCTAGGGTATGGCTACACCTTC. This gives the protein CASSTSQGLGYGYTF.

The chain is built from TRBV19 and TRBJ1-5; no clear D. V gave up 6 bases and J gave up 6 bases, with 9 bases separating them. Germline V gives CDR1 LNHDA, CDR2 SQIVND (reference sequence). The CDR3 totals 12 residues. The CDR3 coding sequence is TGTGCCAGTAGCAAGGGTTCTCAGCCCCAGCATTTT. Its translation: CASSKGSQPQHF.

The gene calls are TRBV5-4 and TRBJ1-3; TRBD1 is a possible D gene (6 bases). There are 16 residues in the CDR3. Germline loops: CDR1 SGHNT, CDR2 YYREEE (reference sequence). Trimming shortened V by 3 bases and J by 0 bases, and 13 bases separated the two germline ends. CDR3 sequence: CASSWGAGASGNTIYF. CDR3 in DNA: TGTGCCAGCAGCTGGGGGGCGGGGGCCTCTGGAAACACCATATATTTT.

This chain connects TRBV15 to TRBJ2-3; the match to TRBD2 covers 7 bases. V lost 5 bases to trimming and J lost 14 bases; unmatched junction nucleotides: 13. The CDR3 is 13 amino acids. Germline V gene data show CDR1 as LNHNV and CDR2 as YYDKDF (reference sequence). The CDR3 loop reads CATSAGVHRYAYF. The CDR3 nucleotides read TGTGCCACCAGCGCGGGAGTACACAGATACGCGTATTTT.

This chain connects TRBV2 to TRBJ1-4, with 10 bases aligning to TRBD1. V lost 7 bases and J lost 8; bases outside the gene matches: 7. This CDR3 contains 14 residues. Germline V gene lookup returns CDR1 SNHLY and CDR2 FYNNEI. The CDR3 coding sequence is TGTGCCAGCAAATTCGGGACAGGGGAAGAAAAACTGTTTTTT. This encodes CASKFGTGEEKLFF.

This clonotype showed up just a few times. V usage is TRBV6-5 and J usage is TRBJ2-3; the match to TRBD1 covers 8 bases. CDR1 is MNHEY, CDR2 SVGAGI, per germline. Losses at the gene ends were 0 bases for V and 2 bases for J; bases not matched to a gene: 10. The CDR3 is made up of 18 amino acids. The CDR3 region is CASSYSMAGTGITDTQYF. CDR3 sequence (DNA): TGTGCCAGCAGTTACTCGATGGCCGGGACAGGCATCACAGATACGCAGTATTTT.

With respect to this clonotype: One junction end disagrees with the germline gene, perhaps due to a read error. The CDR3 reads CASSQDGVGYTF. CDR3 coding DNA: TGTGCCAGCAGCCAAGATGGGGTAGGCTACACCTTC. V and J are TRBV4-1 and TRBJ1-2; D is ambiguous. The CDR3 has 12 residues. Germline CDR1 and CDR2: MGHRA and YSYEKL.

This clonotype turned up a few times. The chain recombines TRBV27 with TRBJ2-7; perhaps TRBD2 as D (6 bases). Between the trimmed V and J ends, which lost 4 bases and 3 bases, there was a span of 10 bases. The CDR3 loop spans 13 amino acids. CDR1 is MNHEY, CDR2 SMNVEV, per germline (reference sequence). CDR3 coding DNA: TGTGCCAGCAGTTCAGGAGGGATCTACGAGCAGTACTTC. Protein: CASSSGGIYEQYF.

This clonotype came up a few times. CDR3 in amino acids: CATSDPSGGFDNEQFF. The CDR3, as DNA: TGTGCCACCAGTGATCCCTCCGGGGGTTTTGACAATGAGCAGTTCTTC. J is TRBJ2-1 and V is TRBV24-1, with D possibly TRBD2 on 6 matching bases. The ends were cut back, 3 bases at V and 5 bases at J, with 16 bases in the middle. The CDR3 totals 16 residues. Germline-derived CDR1 and CDR2 are KGHDR and SFDVKD.

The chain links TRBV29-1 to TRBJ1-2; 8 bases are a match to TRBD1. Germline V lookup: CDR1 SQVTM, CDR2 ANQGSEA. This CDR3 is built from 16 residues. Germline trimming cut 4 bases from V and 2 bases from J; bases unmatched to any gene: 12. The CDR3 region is CSVGSSIRGQNYGYTF. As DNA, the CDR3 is TGCAGCGTTGGCTCTAGCATCAGGGGGCAGAACTATGGCTACACCTTC.

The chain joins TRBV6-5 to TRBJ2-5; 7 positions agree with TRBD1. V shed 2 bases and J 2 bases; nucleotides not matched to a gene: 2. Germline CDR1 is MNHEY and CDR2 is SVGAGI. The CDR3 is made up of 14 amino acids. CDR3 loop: CASSYNRGQETQYF. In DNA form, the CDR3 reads TGTGCCAGCAGTTACAACAGGGGTCAAGAGACCCAGTACTTC.

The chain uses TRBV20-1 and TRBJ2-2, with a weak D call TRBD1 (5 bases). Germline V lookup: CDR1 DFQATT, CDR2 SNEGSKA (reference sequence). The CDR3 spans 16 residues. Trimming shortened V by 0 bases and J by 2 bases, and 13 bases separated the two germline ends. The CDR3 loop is CSARDPRQFNTGELFF. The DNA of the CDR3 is TGCAGTGCTAGAGATCCCCGACAGTTTAACACCGGGGAGCTGTTTTTT.

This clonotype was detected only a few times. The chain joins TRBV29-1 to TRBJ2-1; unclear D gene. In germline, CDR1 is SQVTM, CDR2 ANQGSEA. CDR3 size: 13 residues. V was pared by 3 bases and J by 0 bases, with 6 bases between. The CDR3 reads CSVERSSYNEQFF. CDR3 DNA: TGCAGCGTTGAGCGTTCCTCCTACAATGAGCAGTTCTTC.

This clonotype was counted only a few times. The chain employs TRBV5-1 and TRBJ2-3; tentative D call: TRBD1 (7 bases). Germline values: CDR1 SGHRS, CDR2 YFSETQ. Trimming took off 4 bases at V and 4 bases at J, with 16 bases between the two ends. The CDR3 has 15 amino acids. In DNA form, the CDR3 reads TGCGCCAGCAGCCCGAAAGACAGGGAGGCAGATACGCAGTATTTT. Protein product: CASSPKDREADTQYF.

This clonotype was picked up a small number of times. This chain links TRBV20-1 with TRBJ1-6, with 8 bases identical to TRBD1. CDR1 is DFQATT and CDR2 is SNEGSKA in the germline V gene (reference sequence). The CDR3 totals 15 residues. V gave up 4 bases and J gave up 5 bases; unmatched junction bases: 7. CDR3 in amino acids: CSAKRTGLNNSPLHF. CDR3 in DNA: TGCAGTGCTAAAAGGACAGGGCTGAATAATTCACCCCTCCACTTT.

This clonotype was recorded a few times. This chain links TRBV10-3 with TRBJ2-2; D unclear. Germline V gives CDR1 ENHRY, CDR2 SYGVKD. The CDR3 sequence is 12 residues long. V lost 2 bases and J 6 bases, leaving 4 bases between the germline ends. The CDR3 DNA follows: TGTGCCATCAGTGAGGGCTCCGGGGAGCTGTTTTTT. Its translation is CAISEGSGELFF.

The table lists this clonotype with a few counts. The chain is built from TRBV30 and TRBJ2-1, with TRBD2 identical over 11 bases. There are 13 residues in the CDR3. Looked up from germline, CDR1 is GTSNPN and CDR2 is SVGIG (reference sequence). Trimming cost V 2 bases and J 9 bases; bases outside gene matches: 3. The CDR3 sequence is CAWSTGLAAEQFF. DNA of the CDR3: TGTGCCTGGAGTACGGGACTAGCGGCTGAGCAGTTCTTC.

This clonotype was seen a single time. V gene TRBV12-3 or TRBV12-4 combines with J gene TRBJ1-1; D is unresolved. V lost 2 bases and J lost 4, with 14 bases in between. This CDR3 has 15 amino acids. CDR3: CASSLFGRVATEAFF. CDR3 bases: TGTGCCAGCAGTTTATTCGGGCGGGTTGCCACTGAAGCTTTCTTT.

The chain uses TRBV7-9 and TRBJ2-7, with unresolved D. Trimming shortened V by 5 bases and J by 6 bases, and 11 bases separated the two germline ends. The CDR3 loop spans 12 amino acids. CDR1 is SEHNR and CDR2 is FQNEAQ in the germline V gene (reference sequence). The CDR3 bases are TGTGCCAGCAGCCCCGGAAGGCCCGAGCAGTACTTC. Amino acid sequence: CASSPGRPEQYF.

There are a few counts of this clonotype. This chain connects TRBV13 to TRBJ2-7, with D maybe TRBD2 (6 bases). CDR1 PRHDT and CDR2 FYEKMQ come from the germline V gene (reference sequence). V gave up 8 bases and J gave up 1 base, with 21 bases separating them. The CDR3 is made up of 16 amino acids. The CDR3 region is CASSPGRRRSSYEQYF. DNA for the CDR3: TGTGCCAGCTCTCCCGGGAGACGGAGATCATCCTACGAGCAGTACTTC.

This chain's CDR3 is CAISGTEGYTF. DNA of the CDR3: TGTGCCATCAGTGGGACAGAGGGCTACACCTTC. The chain recombines TRBV10-3 with TRBJ1-2, with D maybe TRBD1 (6 bases). The CDR3 spans 11 residues. Between the trimmed V and J ends, which lost 4 bases and 8 bases, there was a span of 8 bases. Germline V gene sequence: CDR1 ENHRY, CDR2 SYGVKD.